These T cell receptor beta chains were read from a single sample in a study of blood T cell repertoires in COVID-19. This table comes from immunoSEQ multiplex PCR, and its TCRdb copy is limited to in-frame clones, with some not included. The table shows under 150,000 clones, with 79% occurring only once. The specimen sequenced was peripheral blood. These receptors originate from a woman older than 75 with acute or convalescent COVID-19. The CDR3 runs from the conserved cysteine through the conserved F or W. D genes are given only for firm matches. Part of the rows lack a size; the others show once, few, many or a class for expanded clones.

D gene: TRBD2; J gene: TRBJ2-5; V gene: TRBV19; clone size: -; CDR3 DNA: TGTGCCAGTAGTAAAGGGACTAGCGGGGGTGGGGAGGCCCAGTACTTC; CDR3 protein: CASSKGTSGGGEAQYF
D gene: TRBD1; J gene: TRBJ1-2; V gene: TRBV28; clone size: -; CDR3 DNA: TGTGCCAGCAGTTTATCTTCGGACAGGGTCTATGGCTACACCTTC; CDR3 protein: CASSLSSDRVYGYTF
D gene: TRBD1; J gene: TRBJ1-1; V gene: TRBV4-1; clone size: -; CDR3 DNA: TGCGCCAGCAGCCAAGGTACAGGGGATTTTGAAGCTTTCTTT; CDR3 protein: CASSQGTGDFEAFF
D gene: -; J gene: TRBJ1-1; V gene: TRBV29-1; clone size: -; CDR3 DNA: TGCAGCGTTGCGTCCGCTCGGAGCACTGAAGCTTTCTTT; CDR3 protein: CSVASARSTEAFF
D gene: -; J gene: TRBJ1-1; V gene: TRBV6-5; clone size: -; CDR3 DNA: TGTGCCAGCAGTTTATTAGGACAGATGAACACTGAAGCTTTCTTT; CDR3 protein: CASSLLGQMNTEAFF
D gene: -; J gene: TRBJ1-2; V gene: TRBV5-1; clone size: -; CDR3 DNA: TGCGCCAGCAGCTTGGCAGGGTATGGCTACACCTTC; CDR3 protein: CASSLAGYGYTF
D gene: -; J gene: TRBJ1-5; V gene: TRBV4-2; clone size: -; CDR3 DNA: TGTGCCAGCAGCCAAGAGAGGGATCAGCCCCAGCATTTT; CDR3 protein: CASSQERDQPQHF
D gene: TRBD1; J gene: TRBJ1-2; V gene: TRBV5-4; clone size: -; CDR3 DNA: TGTGCCAGCACCATTTGGGACAGGGATAACTATGGCTACACCTTC; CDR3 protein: CASTIWDRDNYGYTF
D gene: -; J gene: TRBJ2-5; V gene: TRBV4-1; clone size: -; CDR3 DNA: TGTTTAGGGAGAGCTATCCATGGGGAGACCCAGTACTTC; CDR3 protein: CLGRAIHGETQYF
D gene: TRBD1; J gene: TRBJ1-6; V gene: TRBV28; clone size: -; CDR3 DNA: TGTGCCAGCAGGATATCAGGGGGGACACATAATTCACCCCTCCACTTT; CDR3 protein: CASRISGGTHNSPLHF
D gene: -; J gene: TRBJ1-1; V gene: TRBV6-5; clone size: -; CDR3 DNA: TGTGCCAGCAGGAACGGACAGAACACTGAAGCTTTCTTT; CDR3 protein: CASRNGQNTEAFF
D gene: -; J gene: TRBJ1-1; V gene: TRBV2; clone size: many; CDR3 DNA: TGTGCCAACCAACAGGCCCATGGCACTGAAGCTTTCTTT; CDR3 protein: CANQQAHGTEAFF
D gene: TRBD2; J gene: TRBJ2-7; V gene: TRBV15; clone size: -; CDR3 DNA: TGTGCCACCAGCAGAGTCGGAGCGGGAGCTTACTACGAGCAGTACTTC; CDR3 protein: CATSRVGAGAYYEQYF
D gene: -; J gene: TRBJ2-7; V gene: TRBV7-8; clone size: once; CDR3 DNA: TGTGCCAGCAGCCCCCCAGGGTACAGCTACGAGCAGTACTTC; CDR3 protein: CASSPPGYSYEQYF
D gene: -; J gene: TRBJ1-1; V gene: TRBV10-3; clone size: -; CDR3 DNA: TGTGCCATCAGAGGACAGAGCCAGAACACTGAAGCTTTCTTT; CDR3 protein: CAIRGQSQNTEAFF
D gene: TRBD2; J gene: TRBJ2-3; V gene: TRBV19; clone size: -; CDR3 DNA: TGTGCCAGTAGTACCCTACTAGCGGACACAGATACGCAGTATTTT; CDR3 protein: CASSTLLADTDTQYF
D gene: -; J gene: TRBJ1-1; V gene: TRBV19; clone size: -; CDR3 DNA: TGTGCCAGTAGTACGGACACCGGGAGGAGGGCTTTCTTT; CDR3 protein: CASSTDTGRRAFF
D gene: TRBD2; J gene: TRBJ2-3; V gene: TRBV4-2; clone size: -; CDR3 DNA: TGTGCCAGCAGCCTTTACGGGGGGGCCGGAACAGATACGCAGTATTTT; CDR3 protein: CASSLYGGAGTDTQYF
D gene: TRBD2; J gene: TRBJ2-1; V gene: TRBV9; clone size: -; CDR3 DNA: TGTGCCAGCAGCGTAGAACTAGCGGGAGTCGATGAGCAGTTCTTC; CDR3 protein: CASSVELAGVDEQFF
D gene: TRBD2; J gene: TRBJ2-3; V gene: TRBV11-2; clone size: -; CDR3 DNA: TGTGCCAGCACCCTAGGGGCGGGAGTAGGCCCAGATACGCAGTATTTT; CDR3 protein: CASTLGAGVGPDTQYF
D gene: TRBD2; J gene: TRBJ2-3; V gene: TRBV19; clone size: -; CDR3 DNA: TGTGCCAGTAGCCGACTAGCGGACACAGATACGCAGTATTTT; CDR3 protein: CASSRLADTDTQYF
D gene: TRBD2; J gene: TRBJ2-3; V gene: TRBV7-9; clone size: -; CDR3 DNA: TGTGCCAGCAGCCTACCCAGCGGGGGGACAGATACGCAGTATTTT; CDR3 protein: CASSLPSGGTDTQYF
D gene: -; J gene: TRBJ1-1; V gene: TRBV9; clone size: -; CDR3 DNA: TGTGCCAGCAGCGTAGCCACAGGGAACACTGAAGCTTTCTTT; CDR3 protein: CASSVATGNTEAFF
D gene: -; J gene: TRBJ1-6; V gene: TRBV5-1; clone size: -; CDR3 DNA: TGCGCCAGCAGCTTTACGGGCAGGGGTAAGGGGAATTCACCCCTCCACTTT; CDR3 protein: CASSFTGRGKGNSPLHF
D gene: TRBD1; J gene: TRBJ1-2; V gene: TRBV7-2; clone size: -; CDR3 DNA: TGTGCCAGCAGCTTAGCGCGTGGGCAGGGGGGAGGCTACACCTTC; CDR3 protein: CASSLARGQGGGYTF
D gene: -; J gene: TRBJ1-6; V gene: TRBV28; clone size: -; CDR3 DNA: TGTGCCAGCAGGTCCTTCAGGGGATCACCCCTCCACTTT; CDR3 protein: CASRSFRGSPLHF
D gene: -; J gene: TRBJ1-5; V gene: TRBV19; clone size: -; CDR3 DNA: TGTGCCAGTAGTAGGAGGGAGGCTGGCGACCAGCCCCAGCATTTT; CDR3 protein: CASSRREAGDQPQHF
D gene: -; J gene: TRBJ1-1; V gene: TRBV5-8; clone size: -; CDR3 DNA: TGTGCCAGCAGCTTCCGAAGCTCAGGAAGAAACACTGAAGCTTTCTTT; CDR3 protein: CASSFRSSGRNTEAFF
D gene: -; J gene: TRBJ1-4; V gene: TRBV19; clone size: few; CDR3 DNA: TGTGCCAGTAGTAGGGGAGCAACTAATGAAAAACTGTTTTTT; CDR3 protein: CASSRGATNEKLFF
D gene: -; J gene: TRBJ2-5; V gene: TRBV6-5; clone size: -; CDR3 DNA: TGTGCCAGCAGACCGGGACAAGGAGAAGAGACCCAGTACTTC; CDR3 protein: CASRPGQGEETQYF
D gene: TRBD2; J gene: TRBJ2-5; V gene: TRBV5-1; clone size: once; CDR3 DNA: TGCGCCAGCAGCCTAACGCTAGCGGGAGGGGAGACCCAGTACTTC; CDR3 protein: CASSLTLAGGETQYF
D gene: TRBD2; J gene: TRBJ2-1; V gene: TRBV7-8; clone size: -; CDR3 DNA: TGTGCCAGCAGCCTTGTGACTAGCCACAATGAGCAGTTCTTC; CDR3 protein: CASSLVTSHNEQFF
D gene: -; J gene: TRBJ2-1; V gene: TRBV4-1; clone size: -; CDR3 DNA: TGCGCCAGCAGCCAAGAAGGGGCAGGGTGGAATGAGCAGTTCTTC; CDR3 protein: CASSQEGAGWNEQFF
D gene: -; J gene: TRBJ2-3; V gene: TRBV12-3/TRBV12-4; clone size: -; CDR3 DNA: TGTGCCAGCAGTTTCGTCGATACGCAGTATTTT; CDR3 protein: CASSFVDTQYF
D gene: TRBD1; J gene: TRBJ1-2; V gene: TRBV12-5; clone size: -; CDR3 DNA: TGTGCTAGTGGTTCCTCCGGGGGAAGGGGGCTAAACTATGGCTACACCTTC; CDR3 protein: CASGSSGGRGLNYGYTF
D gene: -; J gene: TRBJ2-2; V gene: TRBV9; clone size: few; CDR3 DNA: TGTGCCAGCAGCCAGGGAAACACCGGGGAGCTGTTTTTT; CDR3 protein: CASSQGNTGELFF
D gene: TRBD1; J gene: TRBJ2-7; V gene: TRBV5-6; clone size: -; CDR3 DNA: TGTGCCAGCAGCTCTAGGACAGGGGGACGTCCTCACTCCTACGAGCAGTACTTC; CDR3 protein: CASSSRTGGRPHSYEQYF
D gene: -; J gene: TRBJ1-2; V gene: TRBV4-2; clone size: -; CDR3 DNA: TGTGCCAGCAGCCAAGATCGGGGGGTTGCTGGCTACACCTTC; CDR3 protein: CASSQDRGVAGYTF
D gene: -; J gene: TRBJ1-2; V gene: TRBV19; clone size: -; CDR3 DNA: TGTGCCAGTAGCCCTTTGGACGGGGTGGGCTACACCTTC; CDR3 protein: CASSPLDGVGYTF
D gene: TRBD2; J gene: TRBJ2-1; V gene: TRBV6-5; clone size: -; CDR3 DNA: TGTGCCAGCCAGACTAGCGGATTATACAATGAGCAGTTCTTC; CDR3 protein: CASQTSGLYNEQFF
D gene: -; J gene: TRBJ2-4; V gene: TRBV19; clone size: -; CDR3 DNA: TGTGCCAGTAGTATCAGGGAGGACATTCAGTACTTC; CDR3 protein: CASSIREDIQYF
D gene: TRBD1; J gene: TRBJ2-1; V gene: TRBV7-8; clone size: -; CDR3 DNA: TGTGCCAGCAGCTCGACTACTGGACAGGGGAGGGAGCATGAGCAGTTCTTC; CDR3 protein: CASSSTTGQGREHEQFF